The TCR beta chain under discussion was sequenced for a study of blood T cell repertoires in COVID-19. The participants were between about 18 and 90 years old and came from some 25 US areas. Cohort allocation depended upon clinical history that participants reported. This CDR3 has 14 residues. The germline V and J ends were trimmed by 2 bases and 8 bases, with 12 bases remaining between them. Germline V lookup: CDR1 MNHEY, CDR2 SVGAGI. The assay was immunoSEQ multiplex PCR, and TCRdb's table has in-frame clones only and misses some. Of over 350,000 clones in the sample, approximately 89% were seen once.

The specimen was PBMCs or T cells enriched from blood (not recorded which). The J gene is TRBJ1-4, the V gene TRBV6-5; tentative D call: TRBD1 (5 bases). This sequence originates from a woman between 40 and 50 years old who had been exposed to COVID-19. In nucleotides, the CDR3 is TGTGCCAGCAGTTACGGCAGGGCACCCGAAAAACTGTTTTTT. The encoded protein is CASSYGRAPEKLFF.